These 16 T cell receptor beta chains originate from one sample sequenced in a study of T-cell reconstitution after alpha-beta-depleted transplantation in children. The TCRbeta library was prepared with unique molecular identifiers. TCRdb fed the PCR reads into MiXCR, producing one record per CDR3 protein. The profile shows hundreds of thousands of distinct CDR3 sequences, 15% to 20% of them singletons. The material sequenced was PBMCs, mostly from graft donor cells, taken 360 days after TCRalphabeta/CD19-depleted stem cell transplant. The receptors originated from a male patient under 18 who had a stem cell transplant for acute lymphoblastic leukemia, so the T cells may come from the graft donor.

This clonotype has a count of ten or more. This chain joins TRBV29-1 and TRBJ1-3; the D gene is possibly TRBD1 (5 bases). This CDR3 region has 15 residues. V was cut by 0 bases and J by 0 bases, with 9 bases left in between. Germline-derived CDR1 and CDR2 are SQVTM and ANQGSEA. DNA for the CDR3: TGCAGCGTTGAAGATCTAAGGGGCTCTGGAAACACCATATATTTT. Protein: CSVEDLRGSGNTIYF.

This chain connects TRBV27 to TRBJ2-1; D unclear. Trimming stripped 8 bases from V and 2 bases from J, with 10 bases between. Germline assignment: CDR1 MNHEY and CDR2 SMNVEV (reference sequence). This CDR3 contains 13 residues. DNA for the CDR3: TGTGCCAGCGGTGCGTCGACCTACAATGAGCAGTTCTTC. This sequence encodes CASGASTYNEQFF.

This rearrangement joins TRBV24-1 to TRBJ2-2; D is ambiguous. The CDR3 runs 11 residues. Germline CDR1 reads KGHDR; CDR2 reads SFDVKD. V was clipped by 6 bases and J by 6 bases, with 4 bases between them. CDR3 residues: CATSSSGELFF. The CDR3 DNA reads as TGTGCCACCAGTAGTTCCGGGGAGCTGTTTTTT.

The gene calls are TRBV7-7 and TRBJ2-1; 11 bases match TRBD2. Germline CDR1 and CDR2: SSHAT and FNYEAQ (reference sequence). Trimming took 5 bases from V and 8 from J; bases not matched to a gene: 8. The CDR3 contains 15 residues. DNA of the CDR3: TGTGCCAGCAGCGTCGAGACTAGCGGGATCCATGAGCAGTTCTTC. This gives the protein CASSVETSGIHEQFF.

The table lists this clonotype with a few counts. V usage is TRBV18 and J usage is TRBJ1-4, with a possible D match to TRBD1 (5 bases). The CDR3 runs 14 residues. Trimming stripped 6 bases from V and 5 bases from J, with 13 bases between. The germline gives CDR1 KGHSH, CDR2 LQKENI. CDR3 DNA sequence: TGTGCCAGCTCGCGACAGAGTCTAAATGAAAAACTGTTTTTT. The encoded protein is CASSRQSLNEKLFF. Full variable domain (missing parts from reference TRBV18 and TRBJ1-4): NAGVMQNPRHLVRRRGQEARLRCSPMKGHSHVYWYRQLPEEGLKFMVYLQKENIIDESGMPKERFSAEFPKEGPSILRIQQVVRGDSAAYFCASSRQSLNEKLFFGSGTQLSVL.

This sequence joins TRBV20-1 and TRBJ1-2; TRBD1 is a possible D gene (5 bases). The V and J ends lost 6 bases and 5 bases respectively, with 10 bases between them. The germline V gene has CDR1 DFQATT and CDR2 SNEGSKA (reference sequence). The CDR3 totals 11 residues. CDR3 residues: CSATTVYGYTF. Here the CDR3 DNA reads TGCAGTGCCACGACAGTTTATGGCTACACCTTC.

Only a few counts were recorded for this clonotype. The rearrangement uses TRBV4-3 and TRBJ1-5; no definite D call. The germline V gene has CDR1 LGHNA and CDR2 YSLEER. The CDR3 loop spans 15 amino acids. The V end lost 2 bases, the J end lost 1 base, and 9 bases lay between the germline ends. In DNA form, the CDR3 reads TGCGCCAGCAGCCAATATATAGGGAGCAATCAGCCCCAGCATTTT. Translation gives CASSQYIGSNQPQHF.

The chain uses TRBV9 and TRBJ2-1; 11 bases are a match to TRBD2. The V segment lost 4 bases and the J segment 7 bases; nucleotides outside the gene matches: 16. Germline V lookup: CDR1 SGDLS, CDR2 YYNGEE. This CDR3 contains 18 residues. The DNA for the CDR3 is TGTGCCAGCAGCCCCCGTAGTAGCGGGAGGGGGTTAGGGAATGAGCAGTTCTTC. Amino acids: CASSPRSSGRGLGNEQFF.

As DNA, the CDR3 is TGCAGTGCTAGCACCTCAGGGGTAGGGGAAAAACTGTTTTTT. Amino acids: CSASTSGVGEKLFF. The J gene is TRBJ1-4, the V gene TRBV20-1; TRBD1 might be the D (6 bases). This CDR3 has 14 residues. The germline CDR1 and CDR2 sequences are DFQATT and SNEGSKA (reference sequence). V was cut by 3 bases and J by 8 bases, with 16 bases left in between.

The rearrangement uses TRBV28 and TRBJ2-3; no reliable D call. The V and J ends lost 6 bases and 4 bases respectively, with 11 bases between them. This CDR3 has 13 amino acids. The germline CDR1 and CDR2 sequences are MDHEN and SYDVKM. CDR3 residues: CASRINSPDTQYF. The CDR3 DNA reads as TGTGCCAGCAGGATCAATAGCCCAGATACGCAGTATTTT.

This clonotype was detected only a few times. The chain couples TRBV7-3 to TRBJ2-1, with 7 bases aligning to TRBD1. The CDR3 is made up of 14 amino acids. The junction had 8 bases not matched to a gene; V was cut back by 5 bases and J by 7 bases. CDR1 is SGHTA, CDR2 FQGTGA, per germline. The CDR3 DNA reads as TGTGCCAGCAGCCCCGGGACAGTAGGAAATGAGCAGTTCTTC. Its translation is CASSPGTVGNEQFF.

In this sample, this clonotype turned up a few times. This chain uses TRBV27 with TRBJ2-6, with D hard to call. Between the trimmed V and J ends, which lost 3 bases and 0 bases, there was a span of 9 bases. Germline V CDR1 and CDR2: MNHEY, SMNVEV (reference sequence). CDR3 length: 16 residues. In nucleotides, the CDR3 is TGTGCCAGCAGTTTCAGACCCCGCTCTGGGGCCAACGTCCTGACTTTC. Translation: CASSFRPRSGANVLTF.

This clonotype was observed once. The chain combines TRBV4-1 with TRBJ2-1; the D is unclear. Trimming removed 2 bases at V and 9 bases at J, with 23 bases between. CDR3 length equals 17 residues. The V gene's germline CDR1 is MGHRA and CDR2 YSYEKL. CDR3 region: CASSQTIFSTGTAEQFF. The CDR3 coding sequence is TGCGCCAGCAGCCAAACAATCTTTTCAACTGGTACAGCTGAGCAGTTCTTC.

The chain carries TRBV20-1 and TRBJ2-3; D unresolved. Trimming removed 6 bases at V and 8 bases at J, with 18 bases between. This CDR3 has 13 amino acids. Germline V gene data show CDR1 as DFQATT and CDR2 as SNEGSKA (reference sequence). In DNA form, the CDR3 reads TGCAGTGCCCTTCAGGTTCCGAAGGGTACGCAGTATTTT. Protein sequence: CSALQVPKGTQYF.

The CDR3 reads CASSKELAGEPSYEQYF. CDR3 DNA: TGTGCCAGCAGCAAAGAACTAGCGGGAGAGCCGTCCTACGAGCAGTACTTC. V usage is TRBV21-1 and J usage is TRBJ2-7; the table's D call of TRBD2 was not tested on the DNA. TRBV21-1 is labeled a pseudogene. CDR3 length equals 17 residues.

This clonotype was seen once. This rearrangement joins TRBV19 to TRBJ2-1; TRBD2 agrees at 7 bases. The junction had 11 bases not matched to a gene; V was cut back by 7 bases and J by 8 bases. Germline CDR1 and CDR2: LNHDA and SQIVND (reference sequence). CDR3 length: 14 residues. This CDR3 reads CASTRGEGLDEQFF. The CDR3 coding sequence is TGTGCCAGTACCCGGGGGGAGGGCCTGGATGAGCAGTTCTTC.